The 4 T cell receptor beta chains below all came from one sample that was sequenced in a study of T cell repertoires in cytomegalovirus infection. No antigens are known for them. TCRdb redid the calling of the reads with MiXCR, one entry per CDR3 protein. The table lists around 750,000 distinct CDR3 sequences, roughly 33% of them singletons. The material was cultured CD8+ T cells from PBMCs, obtained from culture after CMV antigen stimulation. These receptors all stem from a human donor in good health (CMV status not recorded). Some clones in this sample may be carry-over from other donors' samples.

The J gene is TRBJ2-2, the V gene TRBV11-2, with D perhaps matching TRBD1 (6 bases). The V end was cut by 4 bases, the J end by 2 bases, with 8 bases between. The germline CDR1 and CDR2 sequences are SGHAT and FQNNGV. CDR3 length: 14 amino acids. The CDR3 loop is CASSWDTNTGELFF. The CDR3 bases are TGTGCCAGCAGCTGGGACACAAACACCGGGGAGCTGTTTTTT.

V is TRBV6-5 and J is TRBJ2-1, with D perhaps matching TRBD2 (6 bases). CDR1 and CDR2 from the germline V gene are MNHEY and SVGAGI. CDR3 length: 15 amino acids. V lost 1 base, J lost 4 bases, and 11 bases lay in between. CDR3 in amino acids: CASSYLLAPYNEQFF. DNA for the CDR3: TGTGCCAGCAGTTACTTACTAGCTCCGTACAATGAGCAGTTCTTC.

The chain links TRBV6-6 to TRBJ2-2; 7 bases agree with TRBD2. Germline lookup yields CDR1 MNHNY and CDR2 SVGAGI (reference sequence). The CDR3 sequence is 14 residues long. V was pared by 6 bases and J by 2 bases, with 3 bases of the junction left unmatched. The CDR3 DNA reads as TGTGCCAGCAGGGGGAGGGGAAACACCGGGGAGCTGTTTTTT. Encoded protein: CASRGRGNTGELFF.

This clonotype was observed a few times. The chain carries TRBV5-1 and TRBJ1-1; TRBD1 matches at 9 bases. CDR3 size: 15 residues. V dropped 9 bases and J dropped 0; count of bases not matched to a gene: 9. Germline-derived CDR1 and CDR2 are SGHRS and YFSETQ. CDR3 bases: TGCGCCACCGGGCGGGGGACAGGGATGAACACTGAAGCTTTCTTT. Amino acids: CATGRGTGMNTEAFF. The full variable domain, with the rest looked up from reference TRBV5-1 and TRBJ1-1, is KAGVTQTPRYLIKTRGQQVTLSCSPISGHRSVSWYQQTPGQGLQFLFEYFSETQRNKGNFPGRFSGRQFSNSRSEMNVSTLELGDSALYLCATGRGTGMNTEAFFGQGTRLTVV.